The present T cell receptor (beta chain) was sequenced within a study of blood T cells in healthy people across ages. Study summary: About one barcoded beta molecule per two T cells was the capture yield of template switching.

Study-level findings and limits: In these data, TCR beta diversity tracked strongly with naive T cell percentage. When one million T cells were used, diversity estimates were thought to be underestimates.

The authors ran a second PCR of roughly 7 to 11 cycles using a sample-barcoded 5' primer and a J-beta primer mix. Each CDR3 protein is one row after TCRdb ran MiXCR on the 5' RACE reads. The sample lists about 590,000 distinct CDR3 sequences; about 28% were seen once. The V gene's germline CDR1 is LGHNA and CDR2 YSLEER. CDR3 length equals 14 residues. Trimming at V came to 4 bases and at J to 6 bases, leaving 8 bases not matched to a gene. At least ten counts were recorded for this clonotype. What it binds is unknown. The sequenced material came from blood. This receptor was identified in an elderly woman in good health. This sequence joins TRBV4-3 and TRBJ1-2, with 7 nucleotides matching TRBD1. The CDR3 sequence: CASSLTGRGDGYTF. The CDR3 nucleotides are TGCGCCAGCAGCCTAACGGGCAGGGGGGATGGCTACACCTTC.